This T cell receptor beta chain was recovered during a study of OX40 agonist ivuxolimab in advanced cancers. CDR1 KGHSH and CDR2 LQKENI come from the germline V gene. CDR3 length equals 14 residues. Trimming took 8 bases from V and 4 from J; bases not matched to a gene: 10. This clone was found a few times. Assay: immunoSEQ multiplex PCR; the TCRdb copy retains only in-frame clones and omits some. The table lists tens of thousands of clones, over 60% of them singletons. The specimen was CD4+ or CD8+ T cells sorted from blood, collected in a trial of the OX40 agonist ivuxolimab. V usage is TRBV18 and J usage is TRBJ1-1; 7 bases agree with TRBD1. This TCR came from an adult with an advanced solid tumor such as melanoma, head and neck, liver or kidney cancer. CDR3 bases: TGTGCCAGCCATACCTACAGGGGCCGCACTGAAGCTTTCTTT. It encodes CASHTYRGRTEAFF.